These 18 T cell receptor beta chains were all obtained from the same sample, sequenced in a study of Tregs in tolerant kidney transplant recipients. Generated by immunoSEQ multiplex PCR, the TCRdb table keeps only in-frame clones and is missing some. Of 110,000 or so clones listed, around 91% are singletons. Sequenced: CD4+ T cells from blood. These receptor sequences come from a human donor in good health.

The V and J genes are TRBV4-2 and TRBJ2-1; possibly TRBD2 for D (5 bases). Germline assignment: CDR1 LGHNA and CDR2 YNFKEQ. Trimming stripped 6 bases from V and 9 bases from J, with 15 bases between. The CDR3 is 13 residues long. In DNA, the CDR3 is TGTGCCAGCAGGAGCGGACCCGGCGCTGAGCAGTTCTTC. Protein: CASRSGPGAEQFF.

The genes are TRBV7-7 and TRBJ2-5; TRBD2 matches 14 bases. J gave up 2 bases and V 5 bases, and 4 bases lay outside the gene matches. Germline V gene sequence: CDR1 SSHAT, CDR2 FNYEAQ (reference sequence). The CDR3 runs to 16 residues. The CDR3 loop reads CASSPRLAGGQETQYF. CDR3 sequence (DNA): TGTGCCAGCAGCCCGAGACTAGCGGGAGGGCAAGAGACCCAGTACTTC.

J is TRBJ1-1 and V is TRBV4-1; a weak D match, TRBD1 (5 bases). CDR3 size: 18 residues. CDR1 and CDR2 (germline): MGHRA, YSYEKL. V lost 0 bases to trimming and J lost 1 base, with 18 bases between them. CDR3 coding DNA: TGCGCCAGCAGCCAAGACCCCGGGGGGATCAAGAGGAACACTGAAGCTTTCTTT. It codes for CASSQDPGGIKRNTEAFF.

The chain employs TRBV6-5 and TRBJ2-7; tentatively, D is TRBD2 (6 bases). The CDR3 extends over 14 amino acids. Germline V gene data show CDR1 as MNHEY and CDR2 as SVGAGI. Trimming left V 2 bases short and J 8 bases short, with 16 bases between. The CDR3: CASSYGEVSLKQYF. The CDR3 nucleotides read TGTGCCAGCAGTTACGGGGAGGTCTCTTTGAAGCAGTACTTC.

V gene TRBV4-2 combines with J gene TRBJ2-3, with D perhaps matching TRBD1 (6 bases). The CDR3 is 15 residues long. Germline V gene data show CDR1 as LGHNA and CDR2 as YNFKEQ. Between the trimmed V and J ends, which lost 4 bases and 0 bases, there was a span of 11 bases. The chain's CDR3 is CASSPRTVSTDTQYF. The CDR3 nucleotides are TGTGCCAGCAGCCCCAGGACAGTTAGCACAGATACGCAGTATTTT.

The chain joins TRBV7-3 to TRBJ2-3; TRBD2 matches 9 bases. The J segment lost 4 bases and the V segment lost 0 bases, leaving 11 bases of the junction unmatched. This CDR3 contains 18 residues. The germline CDR1 and CDR2 sequences are SGHTA and FQGTGA. The CDR3 spells CASSLTLVSGGPSDTQYF. As DNA, the CDR3 is TGTGCCAGCAGCTTAACGTTAGTTAGCGGGGGCCCCTCAGATACGCAGTATTTT.

The genes are TRBV7-9 and TRBJ2-7; perhaps TRBD1 as D (5 bases). Germline V gives CDR1 SEHNR, CDR2 FQNEAQ (reference sequence). This CDR3 has 14 residues. Between the trimmed V and J ends, which lost 5 bases and 1 base, there was a span of 12 bases. Here the CDR3 DNA reads TGTGCCAGCAGCCTAGGGAAGGGGTCCTACGAGCAGTACTTC. It encodes CASSLGKGSYEQYF.

V gene TRBV18 combines with J gene TRBJ1-5, with D perhaps TRBD1 (6 bases). This CDR3 is built from 13 residues. CDR1 KGHSH and CDR2 LQKENI come from the germline V gene. CDR3 in amino acids: CASRGGINQPQHF. For the CDR3, the DNA is TGTGCAAGCCGAGGGGGGATAAATCAGCCCCAGCATTTT.

This chain connects TRBV9 to TRBJ1-2; a possible D gene is TRBD1 (6 bases). Germline values: CDR1 SGDLS, CDR2 YYNGEE. CDR3 length: 19 residues. V shed 4 bases and J shed 8 bases, with 33 bases lying between them. This CDR3 reads CASSSGVGSSPEGGLGYTF. CDR3 nucleotide sequence: TGTGCCAGCAGCTCAGGGGTAGGGTCGAGCCCCGAGGGGGGGTTAGGCTACACCTTC.

This clone has more than one count but fewer than ten. The chain is built from TRBV2 and TRBJ2-1, with TRBD2 as a possible D gene (5 bases). V lost 8 bases and J lost 4, with 18 bases in between. The CDR3 consists of 15 residues. The germline gives CDR1 SNHLY, CDR2 FYNNEI. In DNA, the CDR3 is TGTGCCAGCGGAGGTGAGGTGATTGGATACAATGAGCAGTTCTTC. Encoded protein: CASGGEVIGYNEQFF.

V is TRBV5-1 and J is TRBJ2-1; 12 bases align to TRBD1. The germline V gene encodes CDR1 SGHRS and CDR2 YFSETQ. This CDR3 is built from 16 residues. V lost 4 bases, J lost 8 bases, and 10 bases stayed unmatched. CDR3 sequence reads: CASSPRGTGGFDEQFF. DNA of the CDR3: TGCGCCAGCAGCCCGAGGGGGACAGGGGGCTTTGATGAGCAGTTCTTC.

This chain connects TRBV15 to TRBJ2-2; 9 nucleotides match TRBD1. Trimming cost V 3 bases and J 7 bases; bases outside gene matches: 12. This CDR3 has 17 residues. Germline lookup yields CDR1 LNHNV and CDR2 YYDKDF (reference sequence). The CDR3, as DNA: TGTGCCACCAGCAGGGGGCTGGACAGGGGTCGTCACGGGGAGCTGTTTTTT. Protein sequence: CATSRGLDRGRHGELFF.

This clone has a handful of counts. This chain links TRBV29-1 with TRBJ2-6; D call uncertain. This CDR3 is 16 amino acids long. The germline CDR1 and CDR2 sequences are SQVTM and ANQGSEA. Trimming took 5 bases from V and 0 from J, leaving 14 bases between them. CDR3 loop: CSVTKLTGSGANVLTF. The DNA of the CDR3 is TGCAGCGTTACCAAATTGACGGGCTCTGGGGCCAACGTCCTGACTTTC.

This clone appeared a single time. The V gene is TRBV2, the J gene TRBJ1-1; maybe TRBD1 (5 bases). Per the germline V gene, CDR1 is SNHLY and CDR2 is FYNNEI. Trimming took off 6 bases at V and 4 bases at J, with 15 bases between the two ends. The CDR3 is 14 residues long. The CDR3 here is CASRRRVGGTEAFF. The CDR3 DNA reads TGTGCCAGCAGGAGGCGGGTTGGGGGCACTGAAGCTTTCTTT. The variable domain in full, completed from reference TRBV2 and TRBJ1-1, reads EPEVTQTPSHQVTQMGQEVILRCVPISNHLYFYWYRQILGQKVEFLVSFYNNEISEKSEIFDDQFSVERPDGSNFTLKIRSTKLEDSAMYFCASRRRVGGTEAFFGQGTRLTVV.

The sample holds one count of this clone. V gene TRBV18 combines with J gene TRBJ2-7; D unresolved. CDR1 is KGHSH and CDR2 is LQKENI in the germline V gene. The CDR3 consists of 13 residues. V lost 5 bases and J 0 bases, leaving 8 bases between the germline ends. The CDR3 protein is CASSDDSSYEQYF. The CDR3 DNA reads as TGTGCCAGCTCAGACGACTCCTCCTACGAGCAGTACTTC.

Note on this clone: Additional DNA sequences in this sample encode the identical CDR3. The rearrangement uses TRBV7-9 and TRBJ1-1; D ambiguous. The CDR3 has 13 amino acids. V lost 3 bases to trimming and J lost 0 bases, with 5 bases between them. Germline V gene lookup returns CDR1 SEHNR and CDR2 FQNEAQ (reference sequence). The CDR3 loop reads CASSLVVNTEAFF. Written as DNA, the CDR3 is TGTGCCAGCAGCTTGGTGGTGAACACTGAAGCTTTCTTT.

V usage is TRBV7-3 and J usage is TRBJ2-2, with a weak D call TRBD2 (6 bases). This CDR3 region has 14 residues. V was shortened by 4 bases and J by 1 base, with 7 bases between the two germline ends. CDR1 is SGHTA, CDR2 FQGTGA, per germline. CDR3 in amino acids: CASSWGGNTGELFF. The DNA for the CDR3 is TGTGCCAGCAGCTGGGGAGGGAACACCGGGGAGCTGTTTTTT.

The chain uses TRBV15 and TRBJ1-2; TRBD1 aligns across 10 bases. J lost 8 bases, V lost 5 bases, and 11 bases had no gene match. The CDR3 length is 15 residues. The germline V gene encodes CDR1 LNHNV and CDR2 YYDKDF (reference sequence). The CDR3, as DNA: TGTGCCACCAGCGAGCGGGACAGGGGACCTCTAGGCTACACCTTC. Its translation: CATSERDRGPLGYTF.